This TCR beta chain came from a study of T cells in tuberculosis. Study details: IGRA-negative adolescents, IGRA-positive adolescents with latent tuberculosis and adults with active tuberculosis formed this South African cohort. Study results and limitations: Active tuberculosis cases were adults; controls were adolescents.

Libraries were prepared by immunoSEQ multiplex PCR; TCRdb keeps only in-frame clonotypes and omits some of them. Seen here are roughly 32,000 clones, around 95% observed once, and the top ten hold under 3%. The CDR3 loop spans 12 amino acids. Germline lookup yields CDR1 SQVTM and CDR2 ANQGSEA. The V gene lost 4 bases and the J gene lost 4 bases, with 11 bases spanning the gap. A note on this clone: Its matching antigen is unknown.

The sample taken for sequencing was PBMCs. This chain joins TRBV29-1 and TRBJ2-7; a weak D match, TRBD1 (6 bases). This TCR came from a donor aged 10-29 years with latent tuberculosis or without tuberculosis infection. The CDR3 nucleotides read TGCAGCGTTGTGGACAGAGAATACGAGCAGTACTTC. Amino acid sequence: CSVVDREYEQYF.